These T cell receptor beta chains were read from a single sample in a study of memory CD4+ T cells and cytomegalovirus serostatus. Assay: immunoSEQ multiplex PCR; the TCRdb copy retains only in-frame clones and omits some. Of approximately 46,000 clones listed, about 79% were seen once; the top ten hold roughly 1.1%. The sequencing input was memory CD4+ T cells from blood. Source of these receptors: an adult in good health and CMV-seronegative. CDR3s include the opening cysteine and the closing phenylalanine or tryptophan. Each record gives: J gene, D gene, V gene, clone size, CDR3 protein, CDR3 DNA. A D gene is named only where the DNA matches it firmly. Size is omitted from some rows. Given values are once, few, many or a class for expanded clones.

j_call: TRBJ2-7; d_call: TRBD2; v_call: TRBV6-5; clone_size: medium-sized; cdr3_aa: CASSSSRTSGNEQYF; cdr3_nt: TGTGCCAGCAGTTCAAGCAGGACTAGCGGGAACGAGCAGTACTTC
j_call: TRBJ1-5; d_call: NA; v_call: TRBV4-2; clone_size: NA; cdr3_aa: CASSQEVWGSNSNQPQHF; cdr3_nt: TGTGCCAGCAGCCAAGAGGTGTGGGGCAGTAATAGCAATCAGCCCCAGCATTTT
j_call: TRBJ2-5; d_call: NA; v_call: TRBV19; clone_size: NA; cdr3_aa: CASSPDLETQYF; cdr3_nt: TGTGCCAGTAGTCCTGACCTGGAGACCCAGTACTTC
j_call: TRBJ2-7; d_call: NA; v_call: TRBV11-2; clone_size: NA; cdr3_aa: CASSHKQGGEQYF; cdr3_nt: TGTGCCAGCAGCCATAAACAGGGTGGCGAGCAGTACTTC
j_call: TRBJ2-2; d_call: NA; v_call: TRBV7-3; clone_size: NA; cdr3_aa: CASSLGLNTGELFF; cdr3_nt: TGTGCCAGCAGCTTGGGACTGAACACCGGGGAGCTGTTTTTT
j_call: TRBJ2-2; d_call: NA; v_call: TRBV30; clone_size: NA; cdr3_aa: CAWSVEAGVTGELFF; cdr3_nt: TGTGCCTGGAGTGTAGAAGCAGGAGTCACCGGGGAGCTGTTTTTT
j_call: TRBJ2-3; d_call: NA; v_call: TRBV2; clone_size: NA; cdr3_aa: CASTPWGLSTDTQYF; cdr3_nt: TGTGCCAGCACCCCATGGGGACTTAGCACAGATACGCAGTATTTT
j_call: TRBJ2-1; d_call: TRBD2; v_call: TRBV25-1; clone_size: NA; cdr3_aa: CASNRLAGGGEQFF; cdr3_nt: TGTGCCAGCAATCGACTAGCGGGAGGGGGTGAGCAGTTCTTC
j_call: TRBJ1-1; d_call: NA; v_call: TRBV6-1; clone_size: few; cdr3_aa: CASSEKQVRNTEAFF; cdr3_nt: TGTGCCAGCAGTGAGAAACAGGTCAGGAACACTGAAGCTTTCTTT
j_call: TRBJ2-7; d_call: NA; v_call: TRBV6-5; clone_size: NA; cdr3_aa: CASSYGGREQYF; cdr3_nt: TGTGCCAGCAGTTATGGTGGGCGCGAGCAGTACTTC
j_call: TRBJ2-3; d_call: NA; v_call: TRBV27; clone_size: NA; cdr3_aa: CASSSETDTQYF; cdr3_nt: TGTGCCAGCAGTTCCGAAACAGATACGCAGTATTTT
j_call: TRBJ2-1; d_call: NA; v_call: TRBV11-3; clone_size: NA; cdr3_aa: CASSPQISGIYNEQFF; cdr3_nt: TGTGCCAGCAGCCCCCAGATTAGCGGTATTTACAATGAGCAGTTCTTC